This T cell receptor beta chain comes out of a study of blood T cell repertoires in COVID-19. Overall study context: Sites across the United States, Italy and Spain contributed samples from acute and convalescent COVID-19. Sources were T cells, B-cell-depleted T cells, or PBMCs; the material itself was cDNA or gDNA.

Per the study methods: Reference gene primers were amplified, and this amplification served to estimate nucleated cell counts. TCRdb keeps only in-frame clones here, not all; method: immunoSEQ multiplex PCR. V, J and clone size reflect that table, while D and trimming were determined from the DNA. The sample consists of some 170,000 clones, roughly 87% of them appearing once. Researchers sorted participants into cohorts using their self-reported clinical history. The TCR sequence derives from a human donor with acute COVID-19. The donor label of this sample is uncertain. The sequenced material came from PBMCs or T cells enriched from blood (not recorded which).

CDR3 loop: CASSLRPGVFSSGANVLTF. Here the CDR3 DNA reads TGTGCCAGCAGTTTAAGGCCAGGGGTCTTTAGCTCTGGGGCCAACGTCCTGACTTTC. The chain couples TRBV27 to TRBJ2-6; the D gene is possibly TRBD1 (6 bases). Trimming pared 2 bases from V and 0 bases from J, leaving 17 bases between. The CDR3 spans 19 residues. Germline V CDR1 and CDR2: MNHEY, SMNVEV (reference sequence).